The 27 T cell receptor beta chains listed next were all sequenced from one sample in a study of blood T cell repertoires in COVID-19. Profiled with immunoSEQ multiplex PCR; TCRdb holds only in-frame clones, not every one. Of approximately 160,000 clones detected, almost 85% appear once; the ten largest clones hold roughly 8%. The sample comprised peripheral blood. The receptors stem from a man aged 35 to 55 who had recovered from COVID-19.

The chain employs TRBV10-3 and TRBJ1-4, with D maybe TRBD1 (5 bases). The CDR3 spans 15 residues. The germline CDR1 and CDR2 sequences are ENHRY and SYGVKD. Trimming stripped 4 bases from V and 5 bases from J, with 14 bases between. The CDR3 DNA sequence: TGTGCCATCAGTGGTCAGCGAGACAGCAATGAAAAACTGTTTTTT. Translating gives CAISGQRDSNEKLFF.

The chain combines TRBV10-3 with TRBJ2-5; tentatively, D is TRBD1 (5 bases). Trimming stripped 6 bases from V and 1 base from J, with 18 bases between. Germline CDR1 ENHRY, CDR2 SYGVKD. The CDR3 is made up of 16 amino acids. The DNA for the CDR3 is TGTGCCATCAGAACGAATGTAGGGGCCCCCCAAGAGACCCAGTACTTC. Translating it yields CAIRTNVGAPQETQYF.

CDR3 sequence (DNA): TGTGCCAGTAGTATAGATCACTGGGACAGCGGACGTGGGGCCAACGTCCTGACTTTC. Its protein is CASSIDHWDSGRGANVLTF. The rearrangement links TRBV19 to TRBJ2-6; TRBD1 aligns across 7 bases. Losses at the gene ends were 0 bases for V and 3 bases for J; bases not matched to a gene: 11. The CDR3 is made up of 19 amino acids. CDR1 is LNHDA, CDR2 SQIVND, per germline (reference sequence).

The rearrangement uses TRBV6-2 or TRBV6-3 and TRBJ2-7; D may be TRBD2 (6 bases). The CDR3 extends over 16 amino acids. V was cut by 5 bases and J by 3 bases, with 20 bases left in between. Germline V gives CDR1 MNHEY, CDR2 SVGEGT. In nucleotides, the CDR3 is TGTGCCAGCAGTCCCTGGGGACTGGGCACAGTCTACGAGCAGTACTTC. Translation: CASSPWGLGTVYEQYF.

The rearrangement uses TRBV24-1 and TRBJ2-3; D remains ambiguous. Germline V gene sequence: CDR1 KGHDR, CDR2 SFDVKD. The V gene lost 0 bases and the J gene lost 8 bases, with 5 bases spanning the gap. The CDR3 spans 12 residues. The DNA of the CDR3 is TGTGCCACCAGTGATTTGCCTGTTACGCAGTATTTT. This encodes CATSDLPVTQYF.

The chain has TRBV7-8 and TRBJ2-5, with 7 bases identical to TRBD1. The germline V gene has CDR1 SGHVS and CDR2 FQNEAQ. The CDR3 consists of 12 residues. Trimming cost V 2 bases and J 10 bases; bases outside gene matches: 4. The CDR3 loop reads CASSLSRDSQYF. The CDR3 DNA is TGTGCCAGCAGCTTATCCCGGGACAGCCAGTACTTC.

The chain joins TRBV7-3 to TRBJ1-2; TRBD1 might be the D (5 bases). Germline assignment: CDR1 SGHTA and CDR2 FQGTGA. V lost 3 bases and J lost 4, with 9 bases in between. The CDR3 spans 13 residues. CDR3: CASSLGGSYGYTF. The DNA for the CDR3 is TGTGCCAGCAGCTTGGGGGGAAGCTATGGCTACACCTTC.

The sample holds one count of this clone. CDR3 in DNA: TGTGCCAGCTCACGTTATCCACAGTCTCTTGATTCACCCCTCCACTTT. Translated, it gives CASSRYPQSLDSPLHF. The V and J genes are TRBV18 and TRBJ1-6; D gene ambiguous. Germline values: CDR1 KGHSH, CDR2 LQKENI. The CDR3 totals 16 residues. Trimming cost V 4 bases and J 8 bases, with 18 bases left between them.

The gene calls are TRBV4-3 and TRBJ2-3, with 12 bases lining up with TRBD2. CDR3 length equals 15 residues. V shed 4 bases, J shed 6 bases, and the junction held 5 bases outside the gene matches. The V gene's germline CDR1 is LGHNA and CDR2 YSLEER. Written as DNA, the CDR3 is TGCGCCAGCAGCCCTCGACTAGCGGGAGTCGATACGCAGTATTTT. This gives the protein CASSPRLAGVDTQYF.

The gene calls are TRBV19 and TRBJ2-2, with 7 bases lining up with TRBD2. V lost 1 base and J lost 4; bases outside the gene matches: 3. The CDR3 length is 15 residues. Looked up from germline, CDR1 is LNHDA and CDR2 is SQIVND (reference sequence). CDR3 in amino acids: CASSIGGEGTGELFF. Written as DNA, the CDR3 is TGTGCCAGTAGTATAGGTGGGGAGGGCACCGGGGAGCTGTTTTTT.

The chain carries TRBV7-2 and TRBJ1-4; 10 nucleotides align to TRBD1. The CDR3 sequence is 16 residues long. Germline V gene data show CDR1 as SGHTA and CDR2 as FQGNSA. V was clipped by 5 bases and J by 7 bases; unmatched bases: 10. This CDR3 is CASSHDRGRLGEKLFF. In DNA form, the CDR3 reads TGTGCCAGCAGCCACGACAGGGGGCGTTTAGGTGAAAAACTGTTTTTT. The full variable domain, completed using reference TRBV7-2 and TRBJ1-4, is GAGVSQSPSNKVTEKGKDVELRCDPISGHTALYWYRQSLGQGLEFLIYFQGNSAPDKSGLPSDRFSAERTGGSVSTLTIQRTQQEDSAVYLCASSHDRGRLGEKLFFGSGTQLSVL.

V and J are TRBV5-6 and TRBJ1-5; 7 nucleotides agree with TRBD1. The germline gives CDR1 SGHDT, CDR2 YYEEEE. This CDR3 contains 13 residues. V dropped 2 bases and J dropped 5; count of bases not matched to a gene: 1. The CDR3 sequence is CASSLRGHQPQHF. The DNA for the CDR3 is TGTGCCAGCAGCTTAAGGGGGCATCAGCCCCAGCATTTT.

In DNA, the CDR3 is TGTGCCAGCAGCCAGGGAAACACTGAAGCTTTCTTT. This translates into CASSQGNTEAFF. The chain is built from TRBV6-5 and TRBJ1-1; D possibly corresponds to TRBD1 (5 bases). The CDR3 length is 12 residues. The germline V and J ends were trimmed by 6 bases and 2 bases, with 7 bases remaining between them. CDR1 and CDR2 (germline): MNHEY, SVGAGI.

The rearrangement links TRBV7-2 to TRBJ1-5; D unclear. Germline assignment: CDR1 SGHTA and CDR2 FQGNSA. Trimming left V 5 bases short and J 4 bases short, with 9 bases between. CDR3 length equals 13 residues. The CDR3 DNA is TGTGCCAGCAGCCCCACCACTAATCAGCCCCAGCATTTT. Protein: CASSPTTNQPQHF.

The CDR3 loop is CASSFPTRDNEQFF. DNA of the CDR3: TGTGCCAGCAGCTTCCCCACCAGGGACAATGAGCAGTTCTTC. The rearrangement joins TRBV7-2 to TRBJ2-1, with D tentatively TRBD1 (5 bases). Trimming took off 3 bases at V and 5 bases at J, with 11 bases between the two ends. This CDR3 is 14 amino acids long. Germline-derived CDR1 and CDR2 are SGHTA and FQGNSA.

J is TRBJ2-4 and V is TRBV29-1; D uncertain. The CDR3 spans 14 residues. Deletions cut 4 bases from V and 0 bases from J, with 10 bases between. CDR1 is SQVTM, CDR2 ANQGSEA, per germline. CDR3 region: CSVVGRLAKNIQYF. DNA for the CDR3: TGCAGCGTTGTAGGTAGACTAGCCAAAAACATTCAGTACTTC. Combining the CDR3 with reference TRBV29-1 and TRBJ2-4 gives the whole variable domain SAVISQKPSRDICQRGTSLTIQCQVDSQVTMMFWYRQQPGQSLTLIATANQGSEATYESGFVIDKFPISRPNLTFSTLTVSNMSPEDSSIYLCSVVGRLAKNIQYFGAGTRLSVL.

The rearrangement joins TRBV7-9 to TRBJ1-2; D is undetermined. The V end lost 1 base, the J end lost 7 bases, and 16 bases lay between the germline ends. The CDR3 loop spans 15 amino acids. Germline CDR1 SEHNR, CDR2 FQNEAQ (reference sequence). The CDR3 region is CASSLGGAGATGYTF. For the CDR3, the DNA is TGTGCCAGCAGCTTAGGGGGAGCCGGAGCCACTGGCTACACCTTC.

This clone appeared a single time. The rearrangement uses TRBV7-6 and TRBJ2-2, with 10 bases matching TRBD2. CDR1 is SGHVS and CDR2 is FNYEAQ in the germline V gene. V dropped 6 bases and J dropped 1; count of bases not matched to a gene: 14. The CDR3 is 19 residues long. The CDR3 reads CASSSPGLAMQRNTGELFF. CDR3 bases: TGTGCCAGCAGTTCCCCGGGACTAGCGATGCAGAGGAACACCGGGGAGCTGTTTTTT.

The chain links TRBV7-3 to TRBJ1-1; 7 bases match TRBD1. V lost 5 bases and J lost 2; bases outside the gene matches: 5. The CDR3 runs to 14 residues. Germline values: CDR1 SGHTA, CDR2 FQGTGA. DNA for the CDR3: TGTGCCAGCAGCGCGGGACAGTCAAACACTGAAGCTTTCTTT. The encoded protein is CASSAGQSNTEAFF.

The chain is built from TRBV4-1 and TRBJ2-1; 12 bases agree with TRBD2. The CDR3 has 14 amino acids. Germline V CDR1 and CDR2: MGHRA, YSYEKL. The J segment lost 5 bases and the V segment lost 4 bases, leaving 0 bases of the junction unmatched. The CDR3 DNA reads TGCGCCAGCAGCCGACTAGCGGGGGACAATGAGCAGTTCTTC. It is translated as CASSRLAGDNEQFF.

In DNA, the CDR3 is TGTGCCAGCATTCGGACAGGGGATTACACAGATACGCAGTATTTT. This gives the protein CASIRTGDYTDTQYF. The chain couples TRBV6-5 to TRBJ2-3; TRBD1 matches 9 bases. CDR3 size: 15 residues. CDR1 and CDR2 from the germline V gene are MNHEY and SVGAGI. Losses at the gene ends were 7 bases for V and 2 bases for J; bases not matched to a gene: 7.

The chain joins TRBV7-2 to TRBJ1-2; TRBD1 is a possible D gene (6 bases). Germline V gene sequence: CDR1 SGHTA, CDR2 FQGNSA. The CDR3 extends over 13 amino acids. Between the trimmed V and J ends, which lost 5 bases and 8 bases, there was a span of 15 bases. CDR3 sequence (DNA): TGTGCCAGCAGCCCCGGGGCTGGGGGCGGCTACACCTTC. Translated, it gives CASSPGAGGGYTF.

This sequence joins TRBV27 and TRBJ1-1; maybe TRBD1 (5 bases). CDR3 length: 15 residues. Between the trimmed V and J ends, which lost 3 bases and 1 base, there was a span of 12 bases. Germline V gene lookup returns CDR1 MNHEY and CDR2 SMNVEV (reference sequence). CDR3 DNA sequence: TGTGCCAGCAGTTTGAATCCCCAGGGGAACACTGAAGCTTTCTTT. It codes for CASSLNPQGNTEAFF.

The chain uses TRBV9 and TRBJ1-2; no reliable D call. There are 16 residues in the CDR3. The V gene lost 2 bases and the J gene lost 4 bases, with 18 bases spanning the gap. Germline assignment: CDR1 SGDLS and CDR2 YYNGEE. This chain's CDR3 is CASSVLGGQNIYGYTF. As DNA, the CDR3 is TGTGCCAGCAGCGTCTTAGGAGGGCAGAACATCTATGGCTACACCTTC.

The CDR3 DNA reads TGTGCCAGCAGCCAATCAGGACAGGGGATATTCGAGCAGTTCTTC. This codes for CASSQSGQGIFEQFF. The chain uses TRBV5-6 and TRBJ2-1; TRBD1 matches 9 bases. Germline assignment: CDR1 SGHDT and CDR2 YYEEEE. Trimming removed 4 bases from V and 10 bases from J; junction bases left unmatched: 12. This CDR3 contains 15 residues.

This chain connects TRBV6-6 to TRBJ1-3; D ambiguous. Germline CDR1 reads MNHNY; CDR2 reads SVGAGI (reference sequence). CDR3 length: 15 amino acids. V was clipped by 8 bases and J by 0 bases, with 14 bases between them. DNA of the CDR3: TGTGCCAGCCGGTCTGGGTCGGGCTCTGGAAACACCATATATTTT. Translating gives CASRSGSGSGNTIYF.

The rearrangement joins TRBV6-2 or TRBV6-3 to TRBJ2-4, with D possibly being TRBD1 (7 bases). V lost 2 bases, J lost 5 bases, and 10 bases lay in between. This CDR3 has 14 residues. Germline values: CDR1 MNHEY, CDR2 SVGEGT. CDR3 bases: TGTGCCAGCAGTTACCGCGGGACAGAAAACATTCAGTACTTC. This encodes CASSYRGTENIQYF.